This is a list of T cell receptor beta chains from one sample in a study of cytomegalovirus exposure and HLA in healthy donors. The method was immunoSEQ multiplex PCR; TCRdb's version includes in-frame clones alone and lacks a portion of them. The data show about 48,000 clones, and the top ten clones hold 2% to 2.5%. Material for sequencing was PBMCs. These receptors were taken from a woman in her thirties or forties in good health and CMV-seronegative. Both conserved end residues are part of each CDR3. D genes are given only for firm matches.

J: TRBJ1-1; V: TRBV4-3; D: TRBD1; DNA: TGCGCCAGCAGCCAAGCGCCTACGGGACAGGGGGCCACTGAAGCTTTCTTT; CDR3: CASSQAPTGQGATEAFF
J: TRBJ2-6; V: TRBV4-3; D: NA; DNA: TGCGCCAGCAGCCAAGAGTCGGGGGCTGGGGCCAACGTCCTGACTTTC; CDR3: CASSQESGAGANVLTF
J: TRBJ1-2; V: TRBV6-5; D: NA; DNA: TGTGCCAGCAGTTACTCGAGTGACCAGGGGTATGGCTACACCTTC; CDR3: CASSYSSDQGYGYTF
J: TRBJ1-4; V: TRBV30; D: NA; DNA: TGTGCCTGGAGCCGGGACAATAATGAAAAACTGTTTTTT; CDR3: CAWSRDNNEKLFF
J: TRBJ2-7; V: TRBV28; D: TRBD1; DNA: TGTGCCAGCAGTCCCCAGGGACAGGGGGCTTCCTACGAGCAGTACTTC; CDR3: CASSPQGQGASYEQYF
J: TRBJ2-3; V: TRBV2; D: NA; DNA: TGTGCCAGCAGTGCTGTGCGGGCCTCAGATACGCAGTATTTT; CDR3: CASSAVRASDTQYF
J: TRBJ1-2; V: TRBV6-5; D: NA; DNA: TGTGCCAGCAGTTACCTACCGACAGCTGGCTACACCTTC; CDR3: CASSYLPTAGYTF
J: TRBJ1-2; V: TRBV5-1; D: TRBD1; DNA: TGCGCCAGCAGCTCCCCTACAACAGGGGTAAGATGGGATGGCTACACCTTC; CDR3: CASSSPTTGVRWDGYTF
J: TRBJ2-2; V: TRBV5-4; D: TRBD2; DNA: TGTGCCAGCAGTTCCGGACTAGCGGGGTACACCGGGGAGCTGTTTTTT; CDR3: CASSSGLAGYTGELFF
J: TRBJ2-3; V: TRBV10-3; D: NA; DNA: TGTGCCATCAGTGAGGGAACGGGAGAAGTGCATACGCAGTATTTT; CDR3: CAISEGTGEVHTQYF
J: TRBJ2-2; V: TRBV6-1; D: TRBD1; DNA: TGTGCCAGCAGGACCGGGACAGGGGGCATCGGGGAGCTGTTTTTT; CDR3: CASRTGTGGIGELFF
J: TRBJ1-1; V: TRBV4-1; D: NA; DNA: TGCGCCAGCAGCCAAGGGGTGGTACTAAACACTGAAGCTTTCTTT; CDR3: CASSQGVVLNTEAFF
J: TRBJ1-1; V: TRBV9; D: TRBD1; DNA: TGTGCCAGCAGCGCATCCAGGGGGACTTTTGACACTGAAGCTTTCTTT; CDR3: CASSASRGTFDTEAFF
J: TRBJ1-1; V: TRBV29-1; D: NA; DNA: TGCAGCGTTGGGGCGCAACTCCAGAACACTGAAGCTTTCTTT; CDR3: CSVGAQLQNTEAFF
J: TRBJ2-7; V: TRBV5-1; D: NA; DNA: TGCGCCAGCAGGGAGGGGGCGTCCTACGAGCAGTACTTC; CDR3: CASREGASYEQYF
J: TRBJ2-5; V: TRBV7-2; D: NA; DNA: TGTGCCAGCAGCTTAGGGACTTTTAGGGAGACCCAGTACTTC; CDR3: CASSLGTFRETQYF
J: TRBJ2-1; V: TRBV30; D: NA; DNA: TGTGCCTGGAGTGTACAGGGAAGTAATGAGCAGTTCTTC; CDR3: CAWSVQGSNEQFF
J: TRBJ1-5; V: TRBV7-9; D: TRBD1; DNA: TGTGCCAGCAGCGGGACAGGGATTAGCAATCAGCCCCAGCATTTT; CDR3: CASSGTGISNQPQHF
J: TRBJ1-2; V: TRBV5-1; D: TRBD1; DNA: TGCGCCAGCAGCCCCCTTGGGACAGGGGAGTATGGCTACACCTTC; CDR3: CASSPLGTGEYGYTF
J: TRBJ1-4; V: TRBV30; D: TRBD1; DNA: TGTGCCTGGAGAGACAGGGGGTCAACTAATGAAAAACTGTTTTTT; CDR3: CAWRDRGSTNEKLFF
J: TRBJ1-4; V: TRBV6-5; D: TRBD1; DNA: TGTGCCAGCAGTTATGGAGGGGGCGGTGAAAAACTGTTTTTT; CDR3: CASSYGGGGEKLFF
J: TRBJ2-3; V: TRBV6-1; D: NA; DNA: TGTGCCAGCAGTCCTACAGATACGCAGTATTTT; CDR3: CASSPTDTQYF
J: TRBJ1-6; V: TRBV2; D: NA; DNA: TGTGCCAGCAGTGAACTTAGTTCACCCCTCCACTTT; CDR3: CASSELSSPLHF
J: TRBJ1-3; V: TRBV11-2; D: NA; DNA: TGTGCCAGCAGCTTTGGCGGAAACACCATATATTTT; CDR3: CASSFGGNTIYF
J: TRBJ2-5; V: TRBV4-3; D: TRBD2; DNA: TGCGCCAGCAGCCAAGATGGCGGGGGGGGATCAGAGACCCAGTACTTC; CDR3: CASSQDGGGGSETQYF
J: TRBJ2-7; V: TRBV28; D: TRBD1; DNA: TGTGCCAGCAGCCCGGGACAGGGAACATACGAGCAGTACTTC; CDR3: CASSPGQGTYEQYF
J: TRBJ1-5; V: TRBV30; D: NA; DNA: TGTGCCTGGAGTCGAGTTGGAGGGGATAGCAATCAGCCCCAGCATTTT; CDR3: CAWSRVGGDSNQPQHF
J: TRBJ2-7; V: TRBV13; D: TRBD1; DNA: TGTGCCAGCAGCTCCGGGACAGAGAGAAAGCAGTACTTC; CDR3: CASSSGTERKQYF
J: TRBJ1-6; V: TRBV11-2; D: NA; DNA: TGTGCCAGCGACCGGGGGGGAAGAAATTCACCCCTCCACTTT; CDR3: CASDRGGRNSPLHF
J: TRBJ2-1; V: TRBV29-1; D: TRBD2; DNA: TGCAGCGTTGGTGGACTAGCGGGAGCGCGTGGGCGCAATGAGCAGTTCTTC; CDR3: CSVGGLAGARGRNEQFF
J: TRBJ1-1; V: TRBV7-3; D: NA; DNA: TGTGCCAGCAGCTTAATGGGGGCGGGGAACACTGAAGCTTTCTTT; CDR3: CASSLMGAGNTEAFF
J: TRBJ1-5; V: TRBV9; D: NA; DNA: TGTGCCAGCAGCGGTGGGGGGGGATTCAATCAGCCCCAGCATTTT; CDR3: CASSGGGGFNQPQHF
J: TRBJ2-1; V: TRBV5-6; D: NA; DNA: TGTGCCAGCAGCTTGGGTCCGGGGGACTACAATGAGCAGTTCTTC; CDR3: CASSLGPGDYNEQFF
J: TRBJ1-2; V: TRBV30; D: NA; DNA: TGTGCCTGGAGCTCCGGCGGGGGGTCGGCTTATGGCTACACCTTC; CDR3: CAWSSGGGSAYGYTF
J: TRBJ2-6; V: TRBV19; D: NA; DNA: TGTGCCAGTAGTCAACAGGGTATTCAGCCTGGGGCCAACGTCCTGACTTTC; CDR3: CASSQQGIQPGANVLTF
J: TRBJ1-2; V: TRBV16; D: NA; DNA: TGTGCCAGCAGCCAATCCATCTATGGCTACACCTTC; CDR3: CASSQSIYGYTF
J: TRBJ1-5; V: TRBV19; D: TRBD1; DNA: TGTGCCAGTAGTTACACAGGGGAGGTACAGCCCCAGCATTTT; CDR3: CASSYTGEVQPQHF
J: TRBJ1-2; V: TRBV6-1; D: TRBD1; DNA: TGTGCCAGCAGTGAAGTGGGGGACAGCGCCTATGGCTACACCTTC; CDR3: CASSEVGDSAYGYTF
J: TRBJ2-5; V: TRBV4-3; D: NA; DNA: TGCGCCAGCAGCCAAGAGCGTCCGGGAGAGACCCAGTACTTC; CDR3: CASSQERPGETQYF
J: TRBJ1-6; V: TRBV28; D: NA; DNA: TGTGCCAGCAGCCTCAGGTATAATTCACCCCTCCACTTT; CDR3: CASSLRYNSPLHF
J: TRBJ1-4; V: TRBV30; D: TRBD1; DNA: TGTGCCGGGAGTGTCGGGGCAGGGGGAGGCGAAAAACTGTTTTTT; CDR3: CAGSVGAGGGEKLFF
J: TRBJ2-7; V: TRBV5-4; D: TRBD2; DNA: TGTGCCAGCAGCCCGGGAACTAGCGGGGTAGAGCAGTACTTC; CDR3: CASSPGTSGVEQYF
J: TRBJ2-3; V: TRBV5-1; D: TRBD1; DNA: TGCGCCAGCAGCCCGGGACAGTCAAGCACAGATACGCAGTATTTT; CDR3: CASSPGQSSTDTQYF
J: TRBJ2-3; V: TRBV19; D: NA; DNA: TGTGCCAGTAAAAGAAACAGCAACACAGATACGCAGTATTTT; CDR3: CASKRNSNTDTQYF
J: TRBJ2-3; V: TRBV9; D: NA; DNA: TGTGCCAGCAGCCCCCCAGGCTTCCCAGATACGCAGTATTTT; CDR3: CASSPPGFPDTQYF
J: TRBJ2-2; V: TRBV10-3; D: TRBD2; DNA: TGTGCCATCAGTGAACGGGGGGGGCCCTCCACCGGGGAGCTGTTTTTT; CDR3: CAISERGGPSTGELFF
J: TRBJ1-5; V: TRBV6-1; D: NA; DNA: TGTGCCAGCAGCCACAGGGTAGGTCAGCCCCAGCATTTT; CDR3: CASSHRVGQPQHF
J: TRBJ1-5; V: TRBV18; D: TRBD1; DNA: TGTGCCAGCGCGTCCGGGACAGGGGGGCGAGATCAGCCCCAGCATTTT; CDR3: CASASGTGGRDQPQHF
J: TRBJ1-5; V: TRBV19; D: NA; DNA: TGTGCCAGTAGTAACAGGGAAAACAATCAGCCCCAGCATTTT; CDR3: CASSNRENNQPQHF
J: TRBJ2-7; V: TRBV6-1; D: TRBD1; DNA: TGTGCCAGCATCCCGGACAGGGGGAGTACCTACGAGCAGTACTTC; CDR3: CASIPDRGSTYEQYF
J: TRBJ2-7; V: TRBV7-2; D: NA; DNA: TGTGCCAGCAGCTTATCGTCCGGGGGTGCCTACGAGCAGTACTTC; CDR3: CASSLSSGGAYEQYF
J: TRBJ2-1; V: TRBV29-1; D: NA; DNA: TGCAGCGTTGAAAGCGGGACACCCTACAATGAGCAGTTCTTC; CDR3: CSVESGTPYNEQFF
J: TRBJ2-7; V: TRBV19; D: NA; DNA: TGTGCCAGTAGTATGAGTAGTGGGCGGCGGGACTACGAGCAGTACTTC; CDR3: CASSMSSGRRDYEQYF
J: TRBJ1-1; V: TRBV7-9; D: NA; DNA: TGTGCCAGCAGCTTAGGCGGGGAGAGCACTGAAGCTTTCTTT; CDR3: CASSLGGESTEAFF
J: TRBJ1-2; V: TRBV6-5; D: TRBD1; DNA: TGTGCCAGCAGTCCGGGACAGGGGACGAATGGCTACACCTTC; CDR3: CASSPGQGTNGYTF
J: TRBJ2-2; V: TRBV15; D: NA; DNA: TGTGCCACCAGCAAGGAAAGGGGTTCCGGGGAGCTGTTTTTT; CDR3: CATSKERGSGELFF
J: TRBJ1-1; V: TRBV29-1; D: NA; DNA: TGCAGCGTTGGGCGGTCCTTGAACACTGAAGCTTTCTTT; CDR3: CSVGRSLNTEAFF